The T cell receptor beta chain described here comes from a study of T cells in Graves' hyperthyroidism and ophthalmopathy. From RNA transcripts, TCR beta CDR3 regions were amplified. A first-round RT-PCR of the TCR CDR3 used the HTBI primer set. TCRdb recomputed calls from the multiplex PCR reads with MiXCR, one row per CDR3 protein. The table lists about 360,000 distinct CDR3 sequences, approximately 12% of them singletons. General study findings and limits: Most clonotypes that expanded in the thyroid above 0.001 also showed up in blood. In simple terms, a model built on 13 V-J features told ophthalmopathy apart from stable hyperthyroidism.

Ten or more counts support this clonotype. Its specificity is unknown. Clinical symptoms, serum thyroxine, TRAb, thyroid ultrasound and orbital computed tomography established diagnosis. CDR1 and CDR2 from the germline V gene are SGHTS and YDEGEE. The length of the CDR3 is 12 residues. The germline V and J ends were trimmed by 8 bases and 1 base, with 9 bases remaining between them. The genes are TRBV5-8 and TRBJ1-1; D gene ambiguous. Sequencing was performed on blood. The TCR originated in a man between 25 and 39 years old with Graves' hyperthyroidism that later progressed to Graves' ophthalmopathy. CDR3 sequence: CASSRRNTEAFF. The CDR3, as DNA: TGTGCCAGTTCACGTAGGAACACTGAAGCTTTCTTT.